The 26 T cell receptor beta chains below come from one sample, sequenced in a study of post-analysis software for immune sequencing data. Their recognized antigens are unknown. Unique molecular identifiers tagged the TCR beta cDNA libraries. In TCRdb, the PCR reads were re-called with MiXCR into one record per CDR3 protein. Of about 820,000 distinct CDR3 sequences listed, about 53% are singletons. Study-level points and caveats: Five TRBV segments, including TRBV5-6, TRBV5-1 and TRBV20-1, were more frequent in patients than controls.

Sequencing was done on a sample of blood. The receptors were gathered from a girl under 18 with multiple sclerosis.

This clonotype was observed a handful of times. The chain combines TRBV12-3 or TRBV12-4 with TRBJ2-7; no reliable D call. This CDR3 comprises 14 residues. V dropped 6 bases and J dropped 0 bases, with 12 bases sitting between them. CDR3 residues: CASSQGSFSYEQYF. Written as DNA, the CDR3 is TGTGCCAGCAGCCAAGGGTCATTCTCCTACGAGCAGTACTTC.

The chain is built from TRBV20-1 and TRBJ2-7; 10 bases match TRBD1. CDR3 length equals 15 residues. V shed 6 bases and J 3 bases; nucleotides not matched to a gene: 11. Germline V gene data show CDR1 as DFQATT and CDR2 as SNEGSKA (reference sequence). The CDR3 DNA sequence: TGCAGTGCCAGTAATTCGGGACAGGGGAGCTACGAGCAGTACTTC. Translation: CSASNSGQGSYEQYF.

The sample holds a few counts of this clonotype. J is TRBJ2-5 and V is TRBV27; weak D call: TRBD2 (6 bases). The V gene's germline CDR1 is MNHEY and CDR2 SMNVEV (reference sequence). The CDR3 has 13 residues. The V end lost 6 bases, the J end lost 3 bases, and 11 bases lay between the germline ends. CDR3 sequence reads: CASRRDSEETQYF. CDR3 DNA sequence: TGTGCCAGCAGGAGGGACTCCGAAGAGACCCAGTACTTC.

The CDR3: CSARVGASSTDTQYF. CDR3 bases: TGCAGTGCTAGAGTCGGTGCTAGCTCCACAGATACGCAGTATTTT. V usage is TRBV20-1 and J usage is TRBJ2-3; a possible D gene is TRBD2 (5 bases). Trimming took 1 base from V and 2 from J, leaving 13 bases between them. CDR3 size: 15 residues. The germline gives CDR1 DFQATT, CDR2 SNEGSKA (reference sequence).

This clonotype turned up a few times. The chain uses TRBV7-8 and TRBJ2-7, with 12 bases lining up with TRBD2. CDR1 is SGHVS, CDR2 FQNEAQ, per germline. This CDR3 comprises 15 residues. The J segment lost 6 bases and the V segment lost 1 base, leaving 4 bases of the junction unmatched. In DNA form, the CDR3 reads TGTGCCAGCAGCTTAGAACTAGCGGGAGGCCTCGAGCAGTACTTC. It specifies CASSLELAGGLEQYF.

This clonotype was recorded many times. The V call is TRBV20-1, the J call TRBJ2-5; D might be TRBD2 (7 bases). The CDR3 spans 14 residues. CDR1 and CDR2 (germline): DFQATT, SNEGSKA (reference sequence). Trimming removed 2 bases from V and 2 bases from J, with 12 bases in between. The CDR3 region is CSARTGREQETQYF. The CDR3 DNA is TGCAGTGCTAGAACAGGGAGGGAACAAGAGACCCAGTACTTC.

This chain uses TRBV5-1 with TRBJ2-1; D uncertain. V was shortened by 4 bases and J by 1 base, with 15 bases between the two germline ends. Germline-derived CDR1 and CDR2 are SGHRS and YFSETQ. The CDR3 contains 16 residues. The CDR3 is CASSPRTVLSYNEQFF. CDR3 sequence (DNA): TGCGCCAGCAGCCCACGAACAGTACTTTCCTACAATGAGCAGTTCTTC.

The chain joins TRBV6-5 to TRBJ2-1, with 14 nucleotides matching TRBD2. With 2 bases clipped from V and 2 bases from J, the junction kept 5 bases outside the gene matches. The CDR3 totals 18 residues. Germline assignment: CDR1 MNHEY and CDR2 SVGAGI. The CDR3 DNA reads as TGTGCCAGCAGTTACGGGACTAGCGGGAGAATCGCCTACAATGAGCAGTTCTTC. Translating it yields CASSYGTSGRIAYNEQFF.

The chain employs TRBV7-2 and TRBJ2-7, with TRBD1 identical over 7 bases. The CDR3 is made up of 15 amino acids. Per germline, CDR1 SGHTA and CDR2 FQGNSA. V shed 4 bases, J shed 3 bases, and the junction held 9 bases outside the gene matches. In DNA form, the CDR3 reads TGTGCCAGCAGCTCCCACAGGGGCTGGTTCTACGAGCAGTACTTC. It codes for CASSSHRGWFYEQYF.

The CDR3 here is CASSAVGLAGVTDTQYF. The CDR3 region has the DNA TGTGCCAGCAGTGCAGTTGGACTAGCGGGCGTCACAGATACGCAGTATTTT. The rearrangement uses TRBV9 and TRBJ2-3; the match to TRBD2 covers 11 bases. Per germline, CDR1 SGDLS and CDR2 YYNGEE. Trimming cost V 5 bases and J 2 bases; bases outside gene matches: 10. The CDR3 consists of 17 residues.

For the CDR3, the DNA is TGTGCCAGCAGCACCGGGACAGGGGGTAATGAGCAGTTCTTC. This gives the protein CASSTGTGGNEQFF. The chain carries TRBV27 and TRBJ2-1; 11 positions agree with TRBD1. CDR3 size: 14 residues. After removal of 6 bases from V and 7 bases from J, the junction contained 5 bases not matched to a gene. The V gene's germline CDR1 is MNHEY and CDR2 SMNVEV (reference sequence).

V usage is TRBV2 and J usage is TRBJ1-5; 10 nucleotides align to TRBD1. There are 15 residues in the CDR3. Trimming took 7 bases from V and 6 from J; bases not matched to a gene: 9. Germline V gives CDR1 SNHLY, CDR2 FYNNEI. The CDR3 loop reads CASNIWDRGSQPQHF. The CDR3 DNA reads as TGTGCCAGCAATATATGGGACAGGGGTTCTCAGCCCCAGCATTTT. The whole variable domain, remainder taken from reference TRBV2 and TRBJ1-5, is EPEVTQTPSHQVTQMGQEVILRCVPISNHLYFYWYRQILGQKVEFLVSFYNNEISEKSEIFDDQFSVERPDGSNFTLKIRSTKLEDSAMYFCASNIWDRGSQPQHFGDGTRLSIL.

In nucleotides, the CDR3 is TGCGCCAGCAGCTTGGTTGGGCAGAGCACTGAAGCTTTCTTT. This codes for CASSLVGQSTEAFF. This sequence joins TRBV5-1 and TRBJ1-1; D remains ambiguous. The CDR3 extends over 14 amino acids. Looked up from germline, CDR1 is SGHRS and CDR2 is YFSETQ. Between the trimmed V and J ends, which lost 0 bases and 4 bases, there was a span of 10 bases. The full variable domain, completed using reference TRBV5-1 and TRBJ1-1, is KAGVTQTPRYLIKTRGQQVTLSCSPISGHRSVSWYQQTPGQGLQFLFEYFSETQRNKGNFPGRFSGRQFSNSRSEMNVSTLELGDSALYLCASSLVGQSTEAFFGQGTRLTVV.

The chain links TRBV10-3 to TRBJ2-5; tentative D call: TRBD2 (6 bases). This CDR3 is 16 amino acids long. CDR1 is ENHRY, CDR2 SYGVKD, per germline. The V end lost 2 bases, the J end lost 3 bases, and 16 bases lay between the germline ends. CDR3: CAISEAGSPSEETQYF. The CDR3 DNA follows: TGTGCCATCAGTGAGGCGGGGAGCCCCTCGGAAGAGACCCAGTACTTC.

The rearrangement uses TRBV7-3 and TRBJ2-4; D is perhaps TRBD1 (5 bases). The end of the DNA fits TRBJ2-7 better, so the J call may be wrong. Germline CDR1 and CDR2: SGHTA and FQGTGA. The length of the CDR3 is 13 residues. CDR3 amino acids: CASSLTGVNEQYF. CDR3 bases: TGTGCCAGCAGCTTAACAGGGGTGAACGAGCAGTACTTC.

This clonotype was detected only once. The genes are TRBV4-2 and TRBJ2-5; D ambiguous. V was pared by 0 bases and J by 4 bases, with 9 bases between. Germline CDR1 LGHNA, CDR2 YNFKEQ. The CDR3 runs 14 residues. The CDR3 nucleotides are TGTGCCAGCAGCCAAGATAGGGTAGCAGAGACCCAGTACTTC. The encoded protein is CASSQDRVAETQYF.

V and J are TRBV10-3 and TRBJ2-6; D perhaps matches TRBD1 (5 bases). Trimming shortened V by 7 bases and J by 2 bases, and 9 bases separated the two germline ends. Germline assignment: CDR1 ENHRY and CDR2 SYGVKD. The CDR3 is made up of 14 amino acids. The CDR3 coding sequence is TGTGCCATCAAACAGGAAACTGGGGCCAACGTCCTGACTTTC. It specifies CAIKQETGANVLTF.

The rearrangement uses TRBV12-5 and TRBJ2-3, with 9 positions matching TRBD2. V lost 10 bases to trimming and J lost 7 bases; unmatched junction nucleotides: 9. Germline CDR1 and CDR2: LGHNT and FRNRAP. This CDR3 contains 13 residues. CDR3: CATGAGGSYTQYF. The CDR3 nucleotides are TGTGCTACGGGAGCGGGAGGTAGTTATACGCAGTATTTT.

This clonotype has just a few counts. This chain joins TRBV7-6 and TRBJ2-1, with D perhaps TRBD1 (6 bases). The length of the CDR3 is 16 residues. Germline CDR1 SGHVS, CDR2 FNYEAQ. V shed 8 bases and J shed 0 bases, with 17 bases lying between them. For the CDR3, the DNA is TGTGCCAGCGGCGTAAGCTCAGGGGTCTCCTACAATGAGCAGTTCTTC. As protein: CASGVSSGVSYNEQFF.

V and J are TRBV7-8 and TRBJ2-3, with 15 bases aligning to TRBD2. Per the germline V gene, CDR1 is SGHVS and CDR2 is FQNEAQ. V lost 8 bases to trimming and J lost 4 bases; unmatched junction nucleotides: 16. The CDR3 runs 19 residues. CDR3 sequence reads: CASGQGLAGGTGGADTQYF. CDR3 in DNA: TGTGCCAGCGGTCAGGGACTAGCGGGAGGAACTGGAGGTGCAGATACGCAGTATTTT.

The CDR3 loop is CASSATGTVNEQFF. As DNA, the CDR3 is TGTGCCAGCAGCGCTACCGGGACAGTCAATGAGCAGTTCTTC. This rearrangement joins TRBV9 to TRBJ2-1; the match to TRBD1 covers 7 bases. The CDR3 has 14 residues. The germline CDR1 and CDR2 sequences are SGDLS and YYNGEE. V lost 3 bases and J lost 6; bases outside the gene matches: 6.

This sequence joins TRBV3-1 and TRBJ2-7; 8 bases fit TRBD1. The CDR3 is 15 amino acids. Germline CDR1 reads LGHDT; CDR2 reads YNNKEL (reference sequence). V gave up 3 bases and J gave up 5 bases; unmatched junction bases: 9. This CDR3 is CASSHRQGRNDEQYF. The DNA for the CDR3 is TGTGCCAGCAGCCACAGACAGGGGAGAAACGACGAGCAGTACTTC.

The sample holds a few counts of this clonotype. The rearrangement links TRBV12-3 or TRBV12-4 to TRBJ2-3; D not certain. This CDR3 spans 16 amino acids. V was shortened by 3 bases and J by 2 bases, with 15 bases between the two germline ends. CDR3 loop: CASSFTGREITDTQYF. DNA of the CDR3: TGTGCCAGCAGTTTTACCGGACGAGAAATCACAGATACGCAGTATTTT.

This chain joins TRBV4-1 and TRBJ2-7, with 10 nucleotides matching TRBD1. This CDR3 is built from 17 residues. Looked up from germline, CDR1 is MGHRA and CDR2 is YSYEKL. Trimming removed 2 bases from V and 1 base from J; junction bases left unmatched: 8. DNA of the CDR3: TGCGCCAGCAGCCAACCTCCGGGACAGGGGTATTCCTACGAGCAGTACTTC. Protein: CASSQPPGQGYSYEQYF.

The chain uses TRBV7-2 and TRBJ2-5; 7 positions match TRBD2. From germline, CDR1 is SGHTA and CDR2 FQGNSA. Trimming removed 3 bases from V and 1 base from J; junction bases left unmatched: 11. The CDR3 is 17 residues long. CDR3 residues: CASSLGPWGGFQETQYF. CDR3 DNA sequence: TGTGCCAGCAGCTTGGGGCCTTGGGGAGGGTTCCAAGAGACCCAGTACTTC.

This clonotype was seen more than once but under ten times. CDR3 region: CSAAPGGYNEQFF. The CDR3 DNA follows: TGCAGTGCTGCCCCCGGGGGGTACAATGAGCAGTTCTTC. The genes are TRBV20-1 and TRBJ2-1; 7 nucleotides align to TRBD2. V shed 5 bases, J shed 4 bases, and the junction held 5 bases outside the gene matches. The germline CDR1 and CDR2 sequences are DFQATT and SNEGSKA (reference sequence). The CDR3 runs to 13 residues.